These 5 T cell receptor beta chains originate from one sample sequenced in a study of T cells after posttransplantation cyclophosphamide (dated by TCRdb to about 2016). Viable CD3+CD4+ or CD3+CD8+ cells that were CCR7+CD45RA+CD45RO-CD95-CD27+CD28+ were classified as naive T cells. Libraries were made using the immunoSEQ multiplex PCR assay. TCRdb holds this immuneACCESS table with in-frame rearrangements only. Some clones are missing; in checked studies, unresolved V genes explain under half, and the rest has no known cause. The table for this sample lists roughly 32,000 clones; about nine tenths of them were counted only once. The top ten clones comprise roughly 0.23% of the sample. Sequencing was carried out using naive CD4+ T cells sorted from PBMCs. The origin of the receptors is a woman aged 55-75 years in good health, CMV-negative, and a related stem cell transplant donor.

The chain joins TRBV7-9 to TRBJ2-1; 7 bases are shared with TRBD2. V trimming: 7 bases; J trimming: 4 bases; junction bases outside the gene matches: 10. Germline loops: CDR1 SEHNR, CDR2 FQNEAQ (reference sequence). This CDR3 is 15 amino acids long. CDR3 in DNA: TGTGCCAGCACCCGGGGGGAGGGGCTGTACAATGAGCAGTTCTTC. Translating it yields CASTRGEGLYNEQFF.

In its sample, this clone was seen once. Written as DNA, the CDR3 is TGTGCCAGCAGTAAGGGGACCGGGACACCTTACCTTCTAGGCACCGGGGAGCTGTTTTTT. This codes for CASSKGTGTPYLLGTGELFF. The rearrangement joins TRBV28 to TRBJ2-2, with D possibly matching TRBD1 (6 bases). V lost 5 bases and J lost 4, with 29 bases in between. CDR1 and CDR2 (germline): MDHEN, SYDVKM. The CDR3 extends over 20 amino acids.

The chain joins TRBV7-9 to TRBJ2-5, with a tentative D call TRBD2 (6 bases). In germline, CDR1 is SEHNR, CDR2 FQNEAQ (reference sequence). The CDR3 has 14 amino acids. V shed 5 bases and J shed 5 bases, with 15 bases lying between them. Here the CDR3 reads CASSGDLKGETQYF. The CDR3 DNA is TGTGCCAGCAGCGGGGACTTAAAGGGGGAGACCCAGTACTTC.

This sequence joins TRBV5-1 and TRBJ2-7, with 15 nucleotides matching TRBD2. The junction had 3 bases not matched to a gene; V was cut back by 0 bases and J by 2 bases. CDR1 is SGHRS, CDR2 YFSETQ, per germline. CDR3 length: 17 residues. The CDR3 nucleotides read TGCGCCAGCAGCTTGGGGACTAGCGGGAGGGGCGCCTACGAGCAGTACTTC. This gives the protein CASSLGTSGRGAYEQYF. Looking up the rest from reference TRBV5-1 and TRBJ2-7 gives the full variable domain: KAGVTQTPRYLIKTRGQQVTLSCSPISGHRSVSWYQQTPGQGLQFLFEYFSETQRNKGNFPGRFSGRQFSNSRSEMNVSTLELGDSALYLCASSLGTSGRGAYEQYFGPGTRLTVT.

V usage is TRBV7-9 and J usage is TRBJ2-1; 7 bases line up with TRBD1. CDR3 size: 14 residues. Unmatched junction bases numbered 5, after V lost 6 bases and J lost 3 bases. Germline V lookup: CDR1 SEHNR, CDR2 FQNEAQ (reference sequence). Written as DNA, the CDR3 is TGTGCCAGCAGTATCGCAGGGGGCTACAATGAGCAGTTCTTC. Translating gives CASSIAGGYNEQFF.